Each of the 14 T cell receptor beta chains below was sequenced from the same sample in a study of T cells after yellow fever vaccination. One entry per CDR3 protein, called by TCRdb with MiXCR from the 5' RACE reads. The sample contains under 300,000 distinct CDR3 sequences, over 10% of which appear only once. Sequences were derived from CD4+ T cells sorted from PBMCs, sampled 45 days after the yellow fever booster vaccination. These receptors all come from a man aged 25 to 40 who received the YFV17D yellow fever vaccine.

This chain connects TRBV12-3 or TRBV12-4 to TRBJ2-7; the D gene is possibly TRBD1 (6 bases). The CDR3 spans 14 residues. Trimming stripped 5 bases from V and 4 bases from J, with 15 bases between. DNA of the CDR3: TGTGCCAGCAGTATGACAGGCTCCAGGTACGAGCAGTACTTC. This gives the protein CASSMTGSRYEQYF.

CDR3 region: CASSRLVTGELFF. The CDR3 DNA is TGTGCCAGCAGCCGACTAGTAACCGGGGAGCTGTTTTTT. This chain links TRBV11-3 with TRBJ2-2; a weak D match, TRBD2 (6 bases). Deletions cut 5 bases from V and 5 bases from J, with 9 bases between. The CDR3 covers 13 residues. CDR1 SGHNT and CDR2 YENEEA come from the germline V gene.

This clonotype has ten or more counts. The rearrangement uses TRBV18 and TRBJ2-1; D remains unclear. The CDR3 consists of 14 residues. Germline V gene lookup returns CDR1 KGHSH and CDR2 LQKENI. Trimming cost V 2 bases and J 3 bases, with 8 bases left between them. The CDR3 DNA reads as TGTGCCAGCTCACCAGAACAAGGCTACAATGAGCAGTTCTTC. Translated, it gives CASSPEQGYNEQFF.

This clonotype was seen ten or more times. V gene TRBV12-3 or TRBV12-4 combines with J gene TRBJ2-1; 12 bases fit TRBD2. V gave up 3 bases and J gave up 6 bases; unmatched junction bases: 3. There are 15 residues in the CDR3. The CDR3 loop reads CASSFVTSGSNEQFF. The CDR3 region has the DNA TGTGCCAGCAGTTTCGTGACTAGCGGGAGCAATGAGCAGTTCTTC.

Ten or more counts support this clonotype. The V and J genes are TRBV10-2 and TRBJ1-2; D is possibly TRBD1 (5 bases). Germline V lookup: CDR1 WSHSY, CDR2 SAAADI. The CDR3 has 15 amino acids. Between the trimmed V and J ends, which lost 2 bases and 9 bases, there was a span of 19 bases. The CDR3 loop is CASSEAGSGHRRYTF. As DNA, the CDR3 is TGCGCCAGCAGTGAGGCTGGGTCAGGGCATCGGCGCTACACCTTC.

The chain couples TRBV30 to TRBJ2-3; D tentatively fits TRBD1 or TRBD2 (5 bases each). This CDR3 is 12 amino acids long. V lost 2 bases and J lost 6, with 9 bases in between. CDR1 GTSNPN and CDR2 SVGIG come from the germline V gene (reference sequence). The CDR3 spells CAWSPRGDTQYF. CDR3 nucleotide sequence: TGTGCCTGGAGTCCCCGGGGCGATACGCAGTATTTT.

Only a few counts were recorded for this clonotype. The chain employs TRBV7-2 and TRBJ2-1; D unresolved. Trimming took off 1 base at V and 9 bases at J, with 13 bases between the two ends. Germline values: CDR1 SGHTA, CDR2 FQGNSA. CDR3 length equals 14 residues. Here the CDR3 reads CASSLGGWVGEQFF. For the CDR3, the DNA is TGTGCCAGCAGCTTAGGGGGATGGGTGGGTGAGCAGTTCTTC.

This clonotype was observed many times. The chain recombines TRBV20-1 with TRBJ2-7; maybe TRBD1 (6 bases). The CDR3 length is 14 residues. Germline assignment: CDR1 DFQATT and CDR2 SNEGSKA (reference sequence). Between the trimmed V and J ends, which lost 3 bases and 2 bases, there was a span of 14 bases. CDR3 coding DNA: TGCAGTGCTAGTCTCAGGGGATATACCTACGAGCAGTACTTC. Protein product: CSASLRGYTYEQYF.

The chain has TRBV6-2 or TRBV6-3 and TRBJ2-1, with TRBD2 identical over 7 bases. The CDR3 runs 15 residues. After removal of 5 bases from V and 9 bases from J, the junction contained 13 bases not matched to a gene. Germline V gives CDR1 MNHEY, CDR2 SVGEGT. CDR3 bases: TGTGCCAGCAGTCCAATCGGGGGAGGGCGGGTTGAGCAGTTCTTC. Amino acid sequence: CASSPIGGGRVEQFF.

This clonotype showed up many times. This sequence joins TRBV7-2 and TRBJ2-7; no reliable D call. This CDR3 comprises 15 residues. CDR1 and CDR2 (germline): SGHTA, FQGNSA. V shed 5 bases and J shed 4 bases, with 18 bases lying between them. CDR3 residues: CASSRDSQNIYEQYF. CDR3 sequence (DNA): TGTGCCAGCAGCCGAGACTCCCAGAACATTTACGAGCAGTACTTC.

This clonotype was found many times. CDR3 in amino acids: CSARTGGIYEQYF. The CDR3, as DNA: TGCAGTGCTAGGACAGGGGGCATCTACGAGCAGTACTTC. V gene TRBV20-1 combines with J gene TRBJ2-7, with 10 bases that match TRBD1. The CDR3 spans 13 residues. CDR1 and CDR2 from the germline V gene are DFQATT and SNEGSKA (reference sequence). Trimming cost V 3 bases and J 3 bases; bases outside gene matches: 2.

The chain recombines TRBV24-1 with TRBJ2-2; the D is unclear. CDR1 and CDR2 (germline): KGHDR, SFDVKD. Between the trimmed V and J ends, which lost 8 bases and 2 bases, there was a span of 5 bases. This CDR3 has 12 residues. This CDR3 reads CATNENTGELFF. Here the CDR3 DNA reads TGTGCCACCAACGAAAACACCGGGGAGCTGTTTTTT.

This clonotype was counted at least ten times. The chain carries TRBV5-1 and TRBJ1-1; D call uncertain. The V gene's germline CDR1 is SGHRS and CDR2 YFSETQ. V dropped 0 bases and J dropped 4 bases, with 13 bases sitting between them. The length of the CDR3 is 15 residues. For the CDR3, the DNA is TGCGCCAGCAGCTTGGGATCAGGCTGGAGCACTGAAGCTTTCTTT. It translates to CASSLGSGWSTEAFF.

This clonotype has more than one count but fewer than ten. J is TRBJ2-7 and V is TRBV18, with D perhaps matching TRBD2 (5 bases). CDR3 length equals 11 residues. The V end lost 5 bases, the J end lost 6 bases, and 8 bases lay between the germline ends. Per the germline V gene, CDR1 is KGHSH and CDR2 is LQKENI. The CDR3 is CASSVSGEQYF. In DNA, the CDR3 is TGTGCCAGCTCAGTCAGCGGCGAGCAGTACTTC.